Listed below are T cell receptor beta chains from one sample, sequenced in a study of T-cell reconstitution after alpha-beta-depleted transplantation in children. TCRdb reprocessed the PCR reads with MiXCR, giving one entry per CDR3 protein. The sample shows around 700,000 distinct CDR3 sequences, 13% of them seen only once. Sequenced material: PBMCs, taken before TCRalphabeta/CD19-depleted stem cell transplant. The receptors shown here come from a girl aged 2-10 years with congenital amegakaryocytic thrombocytopenia, due to receive a stem cell transplant. Both conserved end residues are part of each CDR3. The D gene is left open where the match is weak. Clone size is not always given. Where it is, it says once, few, many or a class for expanded clones.

TRBV6-5,NA,many,TRBJ2-7,TGTGCCAGCAGTTATCTGGCGGAGGGGTTCTACGAGCAGTACTTC,CASSYLAEGFYEQYF
TRBV27,NA,NA,TRBJ2-7,TGTGCCAGCAGTCCATTCGGACAGCACAAACCCGAGCAGTACTTC,CASSPFGQHKPEQYF
TRBV20-1,NA,few,TRBJ2-5,TGCAGTGCAGAGCTCGGGACTCGCTCGGGTTACCAGTACTTC,CSAELGTRSGYQYF
TRBV12-3/TRBV12-4,TRBD1,many,TRBJ1-6,TGTGCCAGCAGTTTACAGGGGGCAGGGTCACCCCTCCACTTT,CASSLQGAGSPLHF
TRBV28,TRBD1,NA,TRBJ2-3,TGTGCCAGCAGTATAACTACGAGGACAGGGGGAACAGATACGCAGTATTTT,CASSITTRTGGTDTQYF
TRBV2,TRBD1,NA,TRBJ2-7,TGTGCCAGCACCGAACCGGGACAGGGGTTACACGAGCAGTACTTC,CASTEPGQGLHEQYF
TRBV20-1,NA,many,TRBJ2-7,TGCAGTGCCCGACTAGGGCAGGGCGACTACGAGCAGTACTTC,CSARLGQGDYEQYF
TRBV28,TRBD1,NA,TRBJ1-5,TGTGCCAGCAACCCCCGCAAACAGGGGCCCTATAGCAATCAGCCCCAGCATTTT,CASNPRKQGPYSNQPQHF
TRBV5-5,NA,NA,TRBJ2-7,TGTGCCAGCAGCTTGCGGCCAGGCTACGAGCAGTACTTC,CASSLRPGYEQYF
TRBV6-1,NA,many,TRBJ1-6,TGTGCCAGCAGTCTTTGGACATCCTCACCCCTCCACTTT,CASSLWTSSPLHF
TRBV5-1,NA,many,TRBJ2-5,TGCGCCAGCAGCTTCGGTCGAGGGTGGACCCAGTACTTC,CASSFGRGWTQYF
TRBV10-2,NA,few,TRBJ1-2,TGCGCCAGCGGAGAGACGGAGGACTCCTATGGCTACACCTTC,CASGETEDSYGYTF
TRBV20-1,TRBD2,few,TRBJ2-3,TGCAGTGCCAAGAGCCCGACTAGCGGGATTGTAGATACGCAGTATTTT,CSAKSPTSGIVDTQYF
TRBV5-1,NA,NA,TRBJ1-4,TGCGCCAGCAGCGTGGGACACACCCTGGGGAATGAAAAACTGTTTTTT,CASSVGHTLGNEKLFF
TRBV5-8,NA,many,TRBJ2-1,TGTGCCAGCAGCCCAGGGCCCGGCTCCTACAATGAGCAGTTCTTC,CASSPGPGSYNEQFF
TRBV6-5,NA,many,TRBJ2-3,TGTGCCAGCAGTTACTCGTTGGGACGGATCACAGATACGCAGTATTTT,CASSYSLGRITDTQYF
TRBV20-1,NA,many,TRBJ2-7,TGCAGTGCTACCTGGGACTGGGGGTACGAGCAGTACTTC,CSATWDWGYEQYF
TRBV3-1,NA,few,TRBJ2-7,TGTGCCAGCAGCTTCGCCCTATCCGGGTCCTACGAGCAGTACTTC,CASSFALSGSYEQYF
TRBV19,TRBD1,NA,TRBJ2-5,TGTGCCAGTAGTCCAGGGGGCCTAGCCTTCCAAGAGACCCAGTACTTC,CASSPGGLAFQETQYF
TRBV10-3,NA,many,TRBJ2-2,TGTGCCATCAGTGATTCCGGACGTGTGGAGCTGTTTTTT,CAISDSGRVELFF
TRBV20-1,TRBD2,many,TRBJ2-7,TGCAGTGTCCGTAGCGGGAGATACGAGCAGTACTTC,CSVRSGRYEQYF
TRBV10-3,NA,few,TRBJ2-1,TGTGCCATCAGTGATTCGTATGAGCAGTTCTTC,CAISDSYEQFF
TRBV5-1,NA,NA,TRBJ2-5,TGCGCCAGCAGCCCCCGGACAGATCAGGTAGGAGAGACCCAGTACTTC,CASSPRTDQVGETQYF
TRBV20-1,NA,many,TRBJ2-1,TGCAGTGCTAGAAGTGTGGGCGGTCGCTCCTACAATGAGCAGTTCTTC,CSARSVGGRSYNEQFF
TRBV4-1,NA,few,TRBJ2-5,TGCGCCAGCAGCCAAGTGGAGTGGGTCCCGGAGACCCAGTACTTC,CASSQVEWVPETQYF